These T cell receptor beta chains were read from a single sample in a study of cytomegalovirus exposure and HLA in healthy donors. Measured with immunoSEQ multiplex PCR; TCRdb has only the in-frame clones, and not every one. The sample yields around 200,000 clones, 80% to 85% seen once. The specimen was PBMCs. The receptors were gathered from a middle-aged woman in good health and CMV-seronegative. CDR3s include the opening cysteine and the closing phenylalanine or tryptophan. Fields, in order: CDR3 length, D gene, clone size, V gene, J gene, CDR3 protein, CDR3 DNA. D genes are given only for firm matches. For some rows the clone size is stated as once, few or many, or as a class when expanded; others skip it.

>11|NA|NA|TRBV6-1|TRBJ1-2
CASKRSMGYTF
TGTGCCAGCAAACGGTCTATGGGCTACACCTTC
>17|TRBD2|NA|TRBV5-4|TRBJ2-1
CASSLGLAGGAYNEQFF
TGTGCCAGCAGCTTGGGCCTAGCGGGAGGGGCCTACAATGAGCAGTTCTTC
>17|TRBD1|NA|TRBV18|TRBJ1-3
CASSPGDRSGSGNTIYF
TGTGCCAGCTCACCAGGGGACAGATCCGGCTCTGGAAACACCATATATTTT
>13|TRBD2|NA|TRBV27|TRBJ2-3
CASSWGGANTQYF
TGTGCCAGCAGTTGGGGAGGGGCGAATACGCAGTATTTT
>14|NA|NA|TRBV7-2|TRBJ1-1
CASSLVPLNTEAFF
TGTGCCAGCAGCTTAGTTCCTCTGAACACTGAAGCTTTCTTT
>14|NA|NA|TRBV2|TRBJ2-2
CATLEGKRPGELFF
TGTGCCACCCTAGAGGGTAAACGCCCCGGGGAGCTGTTTTTT
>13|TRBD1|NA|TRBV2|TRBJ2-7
CASSRQGYYEQYF
TGTGCCAGCAGTAGACAGGGTTACTACGAGCAGTACTTC
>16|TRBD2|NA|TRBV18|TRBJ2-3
CASSPPSGRTSDTQYF
TGTGCCAGCTCACCACCGAGCGGGAGGACTTCAGATACGCAGTATTTT
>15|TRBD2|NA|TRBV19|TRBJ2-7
CASSMNSGRGYEQYF
TGTGCCAGTAGTATGAATAGCGGGAGAGGGTACGAGCAGTACTTC
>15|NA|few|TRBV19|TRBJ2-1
CASRIFGGSYNEQFF
TGTGCCAGTAGGATATTCGGGGGATCCTACAATGAGCAGTTCTTC
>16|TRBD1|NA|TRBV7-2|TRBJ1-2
CASSLWGTGAAYGYTF
TGTGCCAGCAGCTTATGGGGGACAGGGGCAGCCTACGGCTACACCTTC
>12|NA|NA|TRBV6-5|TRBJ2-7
CATQGQTYEQYF
TGTGCCACCCAAGGACAAACCTACGAGCAGTACTTC
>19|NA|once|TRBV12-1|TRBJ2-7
CASSLDREYSTPNSYEQYF
TGTGCCAGCAGCTTGGACAGGGAGTATTCAACTCCTAACTCCTACGAGCAGTACTTC
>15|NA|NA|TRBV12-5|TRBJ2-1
CASGLPFQGYNEQFF
TGTGCTAGTGGTTTGCCCTTTCAGGGCTACAATGAGCAGTTCTTC
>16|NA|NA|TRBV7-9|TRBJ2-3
CASSFPTGSSTDTQYF
TGTGCCAGCAGCTTCCCGACAGGCTCAAGCACAGATACGCAGTATTTT
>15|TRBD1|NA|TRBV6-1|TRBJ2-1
CASGTKGTAGNEQFF
TGTGCCAGCGGGACGAAAGGGACAGCAGGCAATGAGCAGTTCTTC
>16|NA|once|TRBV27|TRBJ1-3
CASSFKGPHSGNTIYF
TGTGCCAGCAGTTTCAAGGGGCCCCACTCTGGAAACACCATATATTTT
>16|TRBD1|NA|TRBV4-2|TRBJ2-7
CASSREGQGSSYEQYF
TGTGCCAGCAGCAGGGAGGGACAGGGGAGCTCCTACGAGCAGTACTTC
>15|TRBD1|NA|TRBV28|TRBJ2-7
CASSQMGTGKKEQYF
TGTGCCAGCAGTCAGATGGGGACAGGGAAAAAGGAGCAGTACTTC
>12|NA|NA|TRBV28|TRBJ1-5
CASSFGSQPQHF
TGTGCCAGCAGTTTTGGTAGTCAGCCCCAGCATTTT
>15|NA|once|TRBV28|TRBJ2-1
CASSFRGRPYNEQFF
TGTGCCAGCAGTTTTCGGGGGAGACCCTACAATGAGCAGTTCTTC
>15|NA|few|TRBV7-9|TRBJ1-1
CASSSYGRLESWAFF
TGTGCCAGCAGCTCCTACGGTCGCCTAGAATCCTGGGCTTTCTTT
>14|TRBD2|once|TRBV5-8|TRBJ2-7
CASSEGGRSYEQYF
TGTGCCAGCAGCGAGGGAGGGAGGTCCTACGAGCAGTACTTC
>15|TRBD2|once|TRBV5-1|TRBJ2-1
CASSGVAGSNNEQFF
TGCGCCAGCAGCGGAGTAGCGGGTTCTAACAATGAGCAGTTCTTC
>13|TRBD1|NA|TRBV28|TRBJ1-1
CASSMDRDTEAFF
TGTGCCAGCAGTATGGACAGGGACACTGAAGCTTTCTTT
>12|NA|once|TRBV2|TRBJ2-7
CARSSGSYEQYF
TGTGCCCGCTCCTCCGGCTCCTACGAGCAGTACTTC
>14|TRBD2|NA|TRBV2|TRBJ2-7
CASSGLAGTYEQYF
TGTGCCAGCAGTGGACTAGCGGGGACCTACGAGCAGTACTTC
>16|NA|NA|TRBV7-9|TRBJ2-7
CASSSVRGTHPDEQYF
TGTGCCAGCAGCTCAGTACGGGGAACGCACCCCGACGAGCAGTACTTC
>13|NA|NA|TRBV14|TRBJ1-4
CASSQGGYGRLFF
TGTGCCAGCAGCCAAGGAGGTTACGGGAGACTGTTTTTT
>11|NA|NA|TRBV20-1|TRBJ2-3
CSALIRDTQYF
TGCAGTGCGCTAATACGAGATACGCAGTATTTT
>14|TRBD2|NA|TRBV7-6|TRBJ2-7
CASSSGLAGYEQYF
TGTGCCAGCAGTTCTGGACTAGCGGGCTACGAGCAGTACTTC
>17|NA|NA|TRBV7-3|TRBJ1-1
CASSPHSFRGEVTEAFF
TGTGCCAGCAGCCCCCATTCTTTCAGGGGTGAAGTGACTGAAGCTTTCTTT
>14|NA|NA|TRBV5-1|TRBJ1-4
CASSLTTTNEKLFF
TGCGCCAGCAGCTTGACAACAACTAATGAAAAACTGTTTTTT
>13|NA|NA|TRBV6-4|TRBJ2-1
CASSGSPSGEQFF
TGTGCCAGCAGTGGAAGTCCCTCGGGTGAGCAGTTCTTC
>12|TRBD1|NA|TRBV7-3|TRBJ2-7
CASSPDRGRQYF
TGTGCCAGCAGCCCCGACAGGGGACGGCAGTACTTC
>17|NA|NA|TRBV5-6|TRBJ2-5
CASSWWALTGHQETQYF
TGTGCCAGCAGCTGGTGGGCCCTGACCGGCCACCAAGAGACCCAGTACTTC
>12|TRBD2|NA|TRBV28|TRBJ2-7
CASSWEGSEQYF
TGTGCCAGCTCCTGGGAGGGGAGCGAGCAGTACTTC
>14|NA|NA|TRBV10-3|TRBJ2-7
CAISESGQSYEQYF
TGTGCCATCAGTGAGTCGGGGCAGTCCTACGAGCAGTACTTC
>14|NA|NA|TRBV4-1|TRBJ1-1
CASSQGLGQTEAFF
TGCGCCAGCAGCCAAGGTTTGGGCCAGACCGAAGCTTTCTTT
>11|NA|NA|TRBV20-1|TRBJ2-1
CSARSRQGQFF
TGCAGTGCTAGAAGTCGGCAGGGGCAGTTCTTC
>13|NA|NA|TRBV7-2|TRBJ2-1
CASSINSYNEQFF
TGTGCCAGCAGCATCAACTCCTACAATGAGCAGTTCTTC
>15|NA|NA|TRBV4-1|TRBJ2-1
CASSQPVRGYNEQFF
TGCGCCAGCAGCCAGCCGGTACGGGGTTACAATGAGCAGTTCTTC
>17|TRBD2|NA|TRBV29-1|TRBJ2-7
CSVVGLAGFSQNYEQYF
TGCAGCGTTGTTGGCCTAGCGGGATTCTCCCAAAACTACGAGCAGTACTTC
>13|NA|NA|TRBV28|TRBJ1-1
CASSLQGSGEAFF
TGTGCCAGCAGTTTACAGGGGTCCGGTGAAGCTTTCTTT
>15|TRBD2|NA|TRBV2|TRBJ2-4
CASGGTSGNIDIQYF
TGTGCCAGCGGAGGGACTAGCGGGAATATTGACATTCAGTACTTC
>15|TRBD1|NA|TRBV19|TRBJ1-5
CASSMEGAGDQPQHF
TGTGCCAGTAGTATGGAGGGGGCAGGGGATCAGCCCCAGCATTTT
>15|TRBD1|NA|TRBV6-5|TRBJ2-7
CASSYTGTGVQEQYF
TGTGCCAGCAGTTATACCGGGACAGGGGTGCAAGAGCAGTACTTC
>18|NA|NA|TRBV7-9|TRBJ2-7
CSSSSYGDSRVPPYEQYF
TGTTCCAGCAGCTCATACGGGGACTCGCGGGTACCACCCTACGAGCAGTACTTC
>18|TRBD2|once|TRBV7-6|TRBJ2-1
CASSPRLTSGRSYNEQFF
TGTGCCAGCAGCCCCCGCCTTACTAGCGGGAGATCCTACAATGAGCAGTTCTTC
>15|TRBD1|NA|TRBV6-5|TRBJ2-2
CASSHDRGQTGELFF
TGTGCCAGCAGCCACGACAGGGGGCAAACCGGGGAGCTGTTTTTT
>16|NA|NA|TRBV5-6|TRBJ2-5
CASSLGGGAEGETQYF
TGTGCCAGCAGCTTGGGTGGGGGGGCTGAGGGAGAGACCCAGTACTTC
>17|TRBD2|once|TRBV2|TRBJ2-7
CASSEPASGRVGYEQYF
TGTGCCAGCAGTGAACCGGCTAGCGGGAGGGTGGGGTACGAGCAGTACTTC
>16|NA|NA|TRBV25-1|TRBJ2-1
CASRKTGSSSYNEQFF
TGTGCCAGCCGAAAGACAGGATCGAGCTCCTACAATGAGCAGTTCTTC
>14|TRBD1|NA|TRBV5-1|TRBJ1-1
CASSVDTGVTEAFF
TGCGCCAGCAGCGTCGACACAGGGGTCACTGAAGCTTTCTTT
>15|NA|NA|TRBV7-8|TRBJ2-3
CASSLGAGLGDTQYF
TGTGCCAGCAGTTTAGGCGCGGGATTAGGAGATACGCAGTATTTT
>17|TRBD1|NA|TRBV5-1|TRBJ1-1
CASSLGGTGGQNTEAFF
TGCGCCAGCAGCTTGGGCGGGACAGGGGGACAGAACACTGAAGCTTTCTTT
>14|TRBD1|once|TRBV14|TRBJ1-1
CASSHLDRVTEAFF
TGTGCCAGCAGCCACTTGGACAGGGTAACTGAAGCTTTCTTT
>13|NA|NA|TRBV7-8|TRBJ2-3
CASEEETTDTQYF
TGTGCCTCAGAAGAGGAAACCACAGATACGCAGTATTTT
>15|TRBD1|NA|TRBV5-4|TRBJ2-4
CASSPGQGRLNIQYF
TGTGCCAGCAGTCCTGGACAGGGAAGGTTAAACATTCAGTACTTC